These T cell receptor beta chains were read from a single sample in a study of beta chain features in type 1 diabetes. The repertoire was sequenced with immunoSEQ multiplex PCR; TCRdb's copy has only in-frame clones and lacks some. The data contain 100,000 to 150,000 clones, 9% of them singletons. Sequencing used central memory CD4+ T cells from blood. The receptor set was obtained from a man in his thirties or forties with type 1 diabetes. CDR3s include the opening cysteine and the closing phenylalanine or tryptophan. The D gene is left open where the match is weak. Not every row has a clone size; where given, it reads once, few, many or a size class.

TRBJ1-6 . TRBV5-4 . TGCGCCAGCAGCCAAGCCCTGAGCTCCTATAATTCACCCCTCCACTTT CASSQALSSYNSPLHF
TRBJ2-1 . TRBV6-5 TRBD2 TGTGCCAGCAGGCGGAGCGGGGGACCCTGGGATGAGCAGTTCTTC CASRRSGGPWDEQFF
TRBJ1-1 . TRBV6-1 . TGTGCCAGCAGGAGGACAGAACGGAACACTGAAGCTTTCTTT CASRRTERNTEAFF
TRBJ2-7 . TRBV7-9 TRBD1 TGTGCCAGCAGCCATACTCGGGGACAGGGCTCTTACGAGCAGTACTTC CASSHTRGQGSYEQYF
TRBJ1-3 few TRBV30 . TGTGCCTGGGACAGCTCTGGAAACACCATATATTTT CAWDSSGNTIYF
TRBJ2-1 . TRBV9 . TGTGCCAGCAGCGCCTCACTCAATGAGCAGTTCTTC CASSASLNEQFF
TRBJ1-2 few TRBV7-2 TRBD1 TGTGCCAGCAGCTCACCAGACAGGGGGAACTATGGCTACACCTTC CASSSPDRGNYGYTF
TRBJ1-1 . TRBV5-6 . TGTGCCAGCAGCGAAAGGGGGAACACTGAAGCTTTCTTT CASSERGNTEAFF
TRBJ2-6 few TRBV19 . TGTGCCAGTAGTATTTTAGCCTTCTCTGGGGCCAACGTCCTGACTTTC CASSILAFSGANVLTF
TRBJ2-7 few TRBV28 . TGTGCCAGCGGCAGGGCAAGCTCCTACGAGCAGTACTTC CASGRASSYEQYF
TRBJ1-1 few TRBV2 . TGTGCCAGCAGTGAGCAGGCTAACACTGAAGCTTTCTTT CASSEQANTEAFF
TRBJ1-1 . TRBV29-1 . TGCAGCGTTGAGTTGACAGTGAACACTGAAGCTTTCTTT CSVELTVNTEAFF
TRBJ2-7 few TRBV29-1 TRBD1 TGCAGCGTTGTTTTTGGGACAGGGATCTACGAGCAGTACTTC CSVVFGTGIYEQYF
TRBJ1-2 . TRBV7-9 TRBD1 TGTGCCAGCAGCCCAGACAGGGGCCCAGCTAACTATGGCTACACCTTC CASSPDRGPANYGYTF
TRBJ1-5 few TRBV6-5 TRBD1 TGTGCCAGCAGACGGACAGGGAACGGGCAGCCCCAGCATTTT CASRRTGNGQPQHF
TRBJ2-1 . TRBV19 TRBD1 TGTGCCAGTAGTAGGACAGGGGGCCTTGAGCAGTTCTTC CASSRTGGLEQFF
TRBJ1-2 . TRBV5-4 TRBD1 TGTGCCAGCAGCTCAGGGACAGGGGGAAGAGGGTATGGCTACACCTTC CASSSGTGGRGYGYTF
TRBJ1-1 . TRBV18 TRBD1 TGTGCCAGCTCACCTTTCCAGGGGGCGGTATCTATGAACACTGAAGCTTTCTTT CASSPFQGAVSMNTEAFF
TRBJ2-5 . TRBV7-9 TRBD1 TGTGCCAGCAGCCCCGGACAGGGACAAGAGACCCAGTACTTC CASSPGQGQETQYF
TRBJ2-5 few TRBV6-5 TRBD2 TGTGCCAGCAGTTCGGGACTAGCGGGGCAAGAGACCCAGTACTTC CASSSGLAGQETQYF
TRBJ1-6 few TRBV7-3 . TGTGCCAGCAGGGAGGGCTCCTATAATTCACCCCTCCACTTT CASREGSYNSPLHF
TRBJ2-3 few TRBV5-1 . TGCGCCAGCAGCCCCCCGGGCACAGATACGCAGTATTTT CASSPPGTDTQYF
TRBJ1-1 . TRBV11-2 TRBD1 TGTGCCAGCAGCTTAGGTGACAGGGTCACTGAAGCTTTCTTT CASSLGDRVTEAFF
TRBJ2-7 few TRBV7-2 . TGTGCCAGCAGCGGGGGGGGCGTCTACGAGCAGTACTTC CASSGGGVYEQYF
TRBJ2-1 few TRBV4-2 . TGTGCCAGCAGCCAAGACCCCGGGGGAGCCTCCTACAATGAGCAGTTCTTC CASSQDPGGASYNEQFF
TRBJ2-1 few TRBV18 . TGTGCCAGCTCACCACGGTCCCGACAGATCAATGAGCAGTTCTTC CASSPRSRQINEQFF
TRBJ2-3 . TRBV5-4 TRBD2 TGTGCCAGCAGCTCCGGACTAGCGGGTACAGATACGCAGTATTTT CASSSGLAGTDTQYF
TRBJ2-3 . TRBV7-9 . TGTGCCAGCAGCTTAGTGGGCAGCACAGATACGCAGTATTTT CASSLVGSTDTQYF
TRBJ1-6 few TRBV6-5 . TGTGCCAGCAGTTACGGGGGAGGGGACTCACCCCTCCACTTT CASSYGGGDSPLHF
TRBJ1-1 few TRBV7-2 . TGTGCCAGCAGCTTAGTAGTGCAGGGCGGTGAAGCTTTCTTT CASSLVVQGGEAFF
TRBJ2-3 . TRBV7-9 . TGTGCCAGCAGCATCACAATCCCCACAGATACGCAGTATTTT CASSITIPTDTQYF
TRBJ2-7 few TRBV14 . TGTGCCAGCAGCCAAGAATTGAGGTCCGAGCAGTACTTC CASSQELRSEQYF
TRBJ1-2 few TRBV9 . TGTGCCAGCAGCCCCGGGTCTACCGCGTCAGGCTACACCTTC CASSPGSTASGYTF
TRBJ1-2 . TRBV2 . TGTGCCAGCAACCGGGGCTATGGCTACACCTTC CASNRGYGYTF
TRBJ2-5 . TRBV27 TRBD1 TGTGCCAGCAGTCCCGCCTCAGGGGGCCGAGAGACCCAGTACTTC CASSPASGGRETQYF
TRBJ2-7 few TRBV28 TRBD2 TGTGCCAGCAGACCTATGGGGAGGGCCTACGAGCAGTACTTC CASRPMGRAYEQYF
TRBJ2-1 many TRBV29-1 . TGCAGCGTTGGAGGGATCGGGAACAATGAGCAGTTCTTC CSVGGIGNNEQFF
TRBJ1-2 . TRBV7-2 TRBD1 TGTGCCAGCAGCCCGGGGGACAGGCCTACTAACTATGGCTACACCTTC CASSPGDRPTNYGYTF
TRBJ2-2 . TRBV2 . TGTGCCAGCAGTGATTCGGTCACCGGGGAGCTGTTTTTT CASSDSVTGELFF
TRBJ2-5 few TRBV5-4 TRBD1 TGTGCCAGCAGCGAAGGACAGGAAGAGACCCAGTACTTC CASSEGQEETQYF
TRBJ2-1 few TRBV9 . TGTGCCAGCAGCTTCAGCTCCTACAATGAGCAGTTCTTC CASSFSSYNEQFF
TRBJ1-6 . TRBV18 . TGTGCCAGCTCAACAGCAGGGAATTCACCCCTCCACTTT CASSTAGNSPLHF
TRBJ1-5 few TRBV2 . TGTGCCAGCAGTTTTGACAGTTATAGCAATCAGCCCCAGCATTTT CASSFDSYSNQPQHF
TRBJ1-1 . TRBV6-1 . TGTGCCAGCAGGCCCCTGGGGGGCGGGAGGACTGAAGCTTTCTTT CASRPLGGGRTEAFF
TRBJ2-3 few TRBV7-2 . TGTGCCAGCAGCTCGGGGTCCACAGATACGCAGTATTTT CASSSGSTDTQYF
TRBJ2-3 . TRBV7-9 . TGTGCCAGCAGCTTACGGGGGATGTCTAGCACAGATACGCAGTATTTT CASSLRGMSSTDTQYF
TRBJ2-7 few TRBV29-1 . TGCAGCGTTGAAGGAGGGCGCGAGCAGTACTTC CSVEGGREQYF
TRBJ2-5 . TRBV6-5 . TGTGCAACAGTTAATACCCGAGAGACCCAGTACTTC CATVNTRETQYF
TRBJ2-5 . TRBV28 TRBD2 TGTGCCAGCAGTTTCGGGGGGAATCAGGAGACCCAGTACTTC CASSFGGNQETQYF
TRBJ1-6 . TRBV7-2 . TGTGCCAGCAGCTCGATTAACAGGGATTCACCCCTCCACTTT CASSSINRDSPLHF
TRBJ2-3 few TRBV18 TRBD2 TGTGCCAGCTCACGGGGACTAGTCTCAGATACGCAGTATTTT CASSRGLVSDTQYF
TRBJ1-2 . TRBV18 . TGTGCCAGCTCACCACCGGGCAGGGACTATGGCTACACCTTC CASSPPGRDYGYTF
TRBJ2-5 few TRBV7-2 TRBD1 TGTGCCAGCAGCTTAGCCCCGGACAGGGAAGAGACCCAGTACTTC CASSLAPDREETQYF
TRBJ1-3 . TRBV28 TRBD1 TGTGCCAGCAGCAAATCAGGACAGGGGGCGTACGGAAACACCATATATTTT CASSKSGQGAYGNTIYF
TRBJ2-7 . TRBV5-1 TRBD1 TGCGCCAGCAGCAAGGACAGGGGGCACTACGAGCAGTACTTC CASSKDRGHYEQYF
TRBJ1-1 . TRBV11-1 . TGTGCCAGCAGTGAATTACAGACTGAAGCTTTCTTT CASSELQTEAFF
TRBJ1-5 . TRBV6-1 . TGTGCCAGCAGTATGGGGGCGCGGCAGCCCCAGCATTTT CASSMGARQPQHF